These T cell receptor beta chains were read from a single sample in a study of blood T cell repertoires in COVID-19. Measured with immunoSEQ multiplex PCR; TCRdb has only the in-frame clones, and not every one. Here the sample spans some 98,000 clones, 70% to 85% being singletons. Sequences were obtained from peripheral blood. The receptors originated from a man between 70 and 80 years old with acute or convalescent COVID-19. The CDR3 runs from the conserved cysteine through the conserved F or W. D genes are given only for firm matches. Clone sizes are given selectively: once, few, many, or a class where the clone is expanded.

. | once | TRBJ1-6 | TRBV5-3 | TGTGCCAGAAAGCTTTGGCCCTATGGGTTCCCGGGGTCCTATAATTCACCCCTCCACTTT | CARKLWPYGFPGSYNSPLHF
. | . | TRBJ2-5 | TRBV2 | TGTGCCAGCAGTGAAGCGGGACTCCCAGGAGAGACCCAGTACTTC | CASSEAGLPGETQYF
. | . | TRBJ2-3 | TRBV7-9 | TGTGCCAGCAGCTTAGTTAACATGGGGGGACTCTACACAGATACGCAGTATTTT | CASSLVNMGGLYTDTQYF
TRBD1 | . | TRBJ1-1 | TRBV15 | TGTGCCACCAGCAGATTACAGGGGGGCGAAGCTTTCTTT | CATSRLQGGEAFF
TRBD2 | . | TRBJ2-2 | TRBV3-1/TRBV3-2 | TGTGCCAGCAGCCTCGGGGGGACCGGGGAGCTGTTTTTT | CASSLGGTGELFF
TRBD2 | once | TRBJ2-3 | TRBV27 | TGTGCCAGCAGTTTTCGAGCGGGAGGCCCAGATACGCAGTATTTT | CASSFRAGGPDTQYF
. | . | TRBJ1-1 | TRBV10-3 | TGTGCCATAAGTGTAGGGAGTGATTGGGGTTCTTTCTTT | CAISVGSDWGSFF
. | . | TRBJ1-2 | TRBV27 | TGTGCCAGCAGTCCCTCTTTCGGGTATTTCTATGGCTACACCTTC | CASSPSFGYFYGYTF
. | few | TRBJ1-2 | TRBV28 | TGTGCCAGCAGTTTTGCCTTATCCTCGGTGCGCTACACCTTC | CASSFALSSVRYTF
TRBD2 | . | TRBJ2-5 | TRBV20-1 | TGCAGTGCTAGTGGTCTCCCGGGACTAGCGGGGGTACGGTCTCAGACCCAGTACTTC | CSASGLPGLAGVRSQTQYF
. | . | TRBJ1-1 | TRBV6-1 | TGTGCCAGCAGTGAAGCGTATGTTCGGAACACTGAAGCTTTCTTT | CASSEAYVRNTEAFF